The clone carrying this TCR beta chain was seen many times. The antigen is not known. Combining iRepertoire HTBI primers with Arm-PCR of CDR3 regions, the authors built TCR beta libraries. Study processing details: More than 55 TRBV and approximately 13 TRBJ segments were identified across samples. TCRdb re-derived calls from the multiplex PCR reads in MiXCR, one entry per CDR3 protein. The V and J calls follow TCRdb's processing rather than the paper's. The sample lists hundreds of thousands of distinct CDR3 sequences; around 15% were seen once. The time point was: newly diagnosed GD, antithyroid drugs for less than 3 months. Making the TCR library involved RNA that had been extracted from PBMCs. EDTA tubes collected nine milliliters of peripheral blood. V lost 1 base and J lost 1, with 10 bases in between. CDR1 MDHEN and CDR2 SYDVKM come from the germline V gene. The CDR3 extends over 15 amino acids.

The entry originates in a study of regulatory T cells in long-lasting Graves disease. The study, taken as a whole, reports: With persistent disease, TRBV28, TRBJ1-2 and TRBJ2-5 were the favored segments.

This same sample was also taken into another study, of T cells in Graves' hyperthyroidism and ophthalmopathy. That paper notes: HTBI primers were the set used in a first-round RT-PCR of the TCR CDR3.

This chain uses TRBV28 with TRBJ1-2; no clear D gene. The starting material was peripheral blood mononuclear cells (PBMCs), obtained at new diagnosis, from a patient treated with antithyroid drugs. The clonotype originates from a woman aged 30 to 39 with Graves disease. The CDR3 is CASSLFAANNYGYTF. CDR3 coding DNA: TGTGCCAGCAGTTTATTCGCAGCAAATAACTATGGCTACACCTTC.